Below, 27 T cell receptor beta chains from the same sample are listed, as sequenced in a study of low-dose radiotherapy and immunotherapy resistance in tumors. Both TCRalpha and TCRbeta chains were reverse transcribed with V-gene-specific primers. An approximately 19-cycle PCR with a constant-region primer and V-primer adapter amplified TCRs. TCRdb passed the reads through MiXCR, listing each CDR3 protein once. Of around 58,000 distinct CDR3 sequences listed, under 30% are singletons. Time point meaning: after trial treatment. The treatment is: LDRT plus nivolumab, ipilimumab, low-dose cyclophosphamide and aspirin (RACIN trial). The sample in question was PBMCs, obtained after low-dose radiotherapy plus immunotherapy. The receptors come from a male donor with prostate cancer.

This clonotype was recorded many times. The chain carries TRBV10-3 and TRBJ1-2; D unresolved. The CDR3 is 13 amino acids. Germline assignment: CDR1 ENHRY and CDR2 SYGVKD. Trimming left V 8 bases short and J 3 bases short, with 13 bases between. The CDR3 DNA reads TGTGCCATCGAGCCCGGAGGTGACTATGGCTACACCTTC. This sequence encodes CAIEPGGDYGYTF.

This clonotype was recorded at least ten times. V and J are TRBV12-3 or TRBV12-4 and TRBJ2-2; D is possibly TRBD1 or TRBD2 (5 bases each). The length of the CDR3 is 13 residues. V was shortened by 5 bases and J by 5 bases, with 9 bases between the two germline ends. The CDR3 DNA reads TGTGCCAGCAGTAGGGACGTTACCGGGGAGCTGTTTTTT. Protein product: CASSRDVTGELFF.

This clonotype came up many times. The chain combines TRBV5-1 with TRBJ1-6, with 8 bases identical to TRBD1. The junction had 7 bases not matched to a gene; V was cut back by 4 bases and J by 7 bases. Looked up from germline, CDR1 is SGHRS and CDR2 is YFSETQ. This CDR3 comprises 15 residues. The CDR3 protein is CASSADRGANSPLHF. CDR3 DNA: TGCGCCAGCAGCGCCGACAGGGGAGCGAATTCACCCCTCCACTTT.

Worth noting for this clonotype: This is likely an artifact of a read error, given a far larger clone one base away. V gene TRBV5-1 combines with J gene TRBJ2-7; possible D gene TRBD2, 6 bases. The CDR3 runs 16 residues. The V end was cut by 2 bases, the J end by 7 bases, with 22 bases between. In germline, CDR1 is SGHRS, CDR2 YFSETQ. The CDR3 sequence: CASSLHGRGVYNEQYF. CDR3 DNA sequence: TGCGCCAGCAGCTTACACGGGAGAGGGGTGTACAATGAGCAGTACTTC.

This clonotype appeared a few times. In nucleotides, the CDR3 is TGCGCCAGCAGCGAGGGACAGGGGGGAGATACGCAGTATTTT. Protein sequence: CASSEGQGGDTQYF. The rearrangement uses TRBV5-1 and TRBJ2-3; TRBD1 matches 11 bases. The trim removed 4 bases at V and 5 bases at J, leaving 3 bases unmatched. This CDR3 has 14 residues. The germline V gene encodes CDR1 SGHRS and CDR2 YFSETQ. The full variable domain, its missing parts supplied by reference TRBV5-1 and TRBJ2-3, is KAGVTQTPRYLIKTRGQQVTLSCSPISGHRSVSWYQQTPGQGLQFLFEYFSETQRNKGNFPGRFSGRQFSNSRSEMNVSTLELGDSALYLCASSEGQGGDTQYFGPGTRLTVL.

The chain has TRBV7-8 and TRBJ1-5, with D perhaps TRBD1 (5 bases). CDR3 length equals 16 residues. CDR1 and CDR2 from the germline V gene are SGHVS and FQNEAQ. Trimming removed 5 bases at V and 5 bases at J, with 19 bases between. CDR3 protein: CASSHIRSGRDQPQHF. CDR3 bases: TGTGCCAGCAGCCACATAAGATCGGGGCGGGATCAGCCCCAGCATTTT.

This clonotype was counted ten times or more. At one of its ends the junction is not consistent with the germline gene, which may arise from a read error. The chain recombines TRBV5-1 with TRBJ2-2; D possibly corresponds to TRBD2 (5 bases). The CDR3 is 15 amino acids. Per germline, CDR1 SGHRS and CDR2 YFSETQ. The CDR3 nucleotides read TGTGCCAGCAGCTTGGGTGGGAGAAATACCGGGGAGCTGTTTTTT. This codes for CASSLGGRNTGELFF.

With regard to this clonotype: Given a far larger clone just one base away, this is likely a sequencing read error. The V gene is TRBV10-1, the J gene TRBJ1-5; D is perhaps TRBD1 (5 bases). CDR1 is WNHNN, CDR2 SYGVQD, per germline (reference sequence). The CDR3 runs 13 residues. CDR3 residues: CATSNGGRQPQHF. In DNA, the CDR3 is TGTGCCACCAGTAATGGGGGTCGGCAGCCCCAGCATTTT.

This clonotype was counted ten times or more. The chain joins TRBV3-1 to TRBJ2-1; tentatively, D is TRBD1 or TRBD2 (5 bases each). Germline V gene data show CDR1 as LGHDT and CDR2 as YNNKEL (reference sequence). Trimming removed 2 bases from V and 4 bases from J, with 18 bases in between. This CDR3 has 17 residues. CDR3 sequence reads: CASSQHHLGTYYNEQFF. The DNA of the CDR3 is TGTGCCAGCAGCCAACACCATTTGGGGACGTATTACAATGAGCAGTTCTTC.

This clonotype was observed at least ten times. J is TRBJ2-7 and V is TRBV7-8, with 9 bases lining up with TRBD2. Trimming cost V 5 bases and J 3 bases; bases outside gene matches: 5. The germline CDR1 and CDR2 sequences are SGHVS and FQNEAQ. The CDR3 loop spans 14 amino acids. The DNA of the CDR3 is TGTGCCAGCAGCCCACAGACTAGCGGCTACGAGCAGTACTTC. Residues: CASSPQTSGYEQYF.

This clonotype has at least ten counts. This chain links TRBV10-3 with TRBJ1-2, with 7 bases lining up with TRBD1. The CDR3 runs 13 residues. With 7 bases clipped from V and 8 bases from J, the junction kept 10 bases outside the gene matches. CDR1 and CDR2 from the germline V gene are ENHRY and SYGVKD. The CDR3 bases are TGTGCCATCAACGACAGGGTCCAAGAGGGCTACACCTTC. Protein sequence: CAINDRVQEGYTF.

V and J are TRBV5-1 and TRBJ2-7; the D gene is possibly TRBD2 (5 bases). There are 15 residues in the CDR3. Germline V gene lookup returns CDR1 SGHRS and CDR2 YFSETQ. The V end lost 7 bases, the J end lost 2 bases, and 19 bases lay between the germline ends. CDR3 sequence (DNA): TGCGCCAGCGCCAGTCAGAGCGGAACTACCTACGAGCAGTACTTC. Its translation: CASASQSGTTYEQYF.

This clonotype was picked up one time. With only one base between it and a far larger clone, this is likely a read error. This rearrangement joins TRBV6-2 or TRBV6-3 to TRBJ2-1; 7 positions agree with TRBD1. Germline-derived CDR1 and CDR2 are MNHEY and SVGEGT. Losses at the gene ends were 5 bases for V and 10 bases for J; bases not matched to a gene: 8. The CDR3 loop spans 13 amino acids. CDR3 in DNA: TGTGCCAGCAGTAGGGACAGATCCTACGAGCAGTTCTTC. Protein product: CASSRDRSYEQFF.

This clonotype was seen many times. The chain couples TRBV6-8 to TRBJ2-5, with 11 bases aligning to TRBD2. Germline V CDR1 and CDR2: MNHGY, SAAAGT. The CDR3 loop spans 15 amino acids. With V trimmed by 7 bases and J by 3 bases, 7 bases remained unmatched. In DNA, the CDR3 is TGTGCCAGCACCGACCTACTAGCGGGGGAAGAGACCCAGTACTTC. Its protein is CASTDLLAGEETQYF.

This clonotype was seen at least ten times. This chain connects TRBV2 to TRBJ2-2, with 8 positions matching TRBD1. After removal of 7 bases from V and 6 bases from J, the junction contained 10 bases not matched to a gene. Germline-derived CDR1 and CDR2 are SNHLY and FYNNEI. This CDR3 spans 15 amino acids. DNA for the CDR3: TGTGCCAGCAAGGACAGGGTGGTGTCTTCCGGGGAGCTGTTTTTT. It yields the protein CASKDRVVSSGELFF.

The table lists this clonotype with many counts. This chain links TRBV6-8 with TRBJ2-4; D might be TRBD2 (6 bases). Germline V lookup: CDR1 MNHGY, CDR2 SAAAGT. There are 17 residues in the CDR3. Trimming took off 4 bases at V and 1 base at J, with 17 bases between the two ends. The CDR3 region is CASSLSAWAGAKNIQYF. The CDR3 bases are TGTGCCAGCAGTTTGTCGGCCTGGGCGGGGGCCAAAAACATTCAGTACTTC.

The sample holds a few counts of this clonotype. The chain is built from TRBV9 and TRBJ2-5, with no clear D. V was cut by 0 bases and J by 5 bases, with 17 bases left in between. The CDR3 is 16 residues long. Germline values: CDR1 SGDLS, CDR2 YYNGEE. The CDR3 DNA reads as TGTGCCAGCAGCGTAGACCCCGCTGCCGCTTTGGAGACCCAGTACTTC. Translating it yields CASSVDPAAALETQYF.

The DNA for the CDR3 is TGTGCCAGCAGCTCTACTAGCGGGAGATTTGAGCAGTTCTTC. Translating it yields CASSSTSGRFEQFF. The rearrangement joins TRBV11-2 to TRBJ2-1; 11 bases are shared with TRBD2. Germline CDR1 reads SGHAT; CDR2 reads FQNNGV. The CDR3 contains 14 residues. V dropped 4 bases and J dropped 9; count of bases not matched to a gene: 5.

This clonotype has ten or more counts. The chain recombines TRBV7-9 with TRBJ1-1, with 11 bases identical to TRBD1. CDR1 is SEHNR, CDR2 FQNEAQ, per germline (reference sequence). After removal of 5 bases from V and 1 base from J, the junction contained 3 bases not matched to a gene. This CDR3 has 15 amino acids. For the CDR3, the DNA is TGTGCCAGCAGCCTTGGGACAGGGGGGAACACTGAAGCTTTCTTT. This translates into CASSLGTGGNTEAFF.

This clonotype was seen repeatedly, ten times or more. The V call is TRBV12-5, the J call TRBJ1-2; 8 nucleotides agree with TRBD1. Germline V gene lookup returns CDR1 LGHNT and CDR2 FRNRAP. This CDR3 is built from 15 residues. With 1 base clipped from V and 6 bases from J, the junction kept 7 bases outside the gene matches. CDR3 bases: TGTGCTAGTGGTTTGGCACAGGGGGACCTCCATGGCTACACCTTC. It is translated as CASGLAQGDLHGYTF.

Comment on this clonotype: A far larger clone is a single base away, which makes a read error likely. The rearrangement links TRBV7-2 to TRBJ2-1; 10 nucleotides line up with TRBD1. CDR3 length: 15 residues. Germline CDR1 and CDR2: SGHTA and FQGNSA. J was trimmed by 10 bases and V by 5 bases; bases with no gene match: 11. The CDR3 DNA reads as TGTGCCAGCAGCGCGCGGACAGGGGGATCCTACGAGCAGTTCTTC. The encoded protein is CASSARTGGSYEQFF.

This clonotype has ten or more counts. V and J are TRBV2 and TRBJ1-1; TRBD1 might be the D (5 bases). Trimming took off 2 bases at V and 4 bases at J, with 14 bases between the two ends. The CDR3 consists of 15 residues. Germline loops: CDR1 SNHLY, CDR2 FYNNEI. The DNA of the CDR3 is TGTGCCAGCAGTGAATCCCCAGGGAGGTCCACTGAAGCTTTCTTT. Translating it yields CASSESPGRSTEAFF.

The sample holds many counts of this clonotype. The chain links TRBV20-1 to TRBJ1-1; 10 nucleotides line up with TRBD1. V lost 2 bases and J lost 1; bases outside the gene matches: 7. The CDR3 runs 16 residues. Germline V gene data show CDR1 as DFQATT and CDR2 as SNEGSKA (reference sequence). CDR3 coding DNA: TGCAGTGCTAGACCGGGACAGGGGCAGAAGAACACTGAAGCTTTCTTT. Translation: CSARPGQGQKNTEAFF.

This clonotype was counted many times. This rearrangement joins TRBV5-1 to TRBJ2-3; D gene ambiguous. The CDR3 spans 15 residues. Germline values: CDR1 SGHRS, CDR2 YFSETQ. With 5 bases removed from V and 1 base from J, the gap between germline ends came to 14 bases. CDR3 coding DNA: TGCGCCAGCAGGTCGAGAAACGGAGGCACAGATACGCAGTATTTT. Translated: CASRSRNGGTDTQYF. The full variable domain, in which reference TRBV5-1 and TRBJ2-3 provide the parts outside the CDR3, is KAGVTQTPRYLIKTRGQQVTLSCSPISGHRSVSWYQQTPGQGLQFLFEYFSETQRNKGNFPGRFSGRQFSNSRSEMNVSTLELGDSALYLCASRSRNGGTDTQYFGPGTRLTVL.

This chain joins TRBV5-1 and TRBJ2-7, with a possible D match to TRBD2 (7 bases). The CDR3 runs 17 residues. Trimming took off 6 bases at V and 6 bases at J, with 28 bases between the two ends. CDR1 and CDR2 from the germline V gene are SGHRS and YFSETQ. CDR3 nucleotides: TGCGCCAGCACCCCAGGTGGGGGGGCTCGTACGTTTTCCGAGCAGTACTTC. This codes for CASTPGGGARTFSEQYF.

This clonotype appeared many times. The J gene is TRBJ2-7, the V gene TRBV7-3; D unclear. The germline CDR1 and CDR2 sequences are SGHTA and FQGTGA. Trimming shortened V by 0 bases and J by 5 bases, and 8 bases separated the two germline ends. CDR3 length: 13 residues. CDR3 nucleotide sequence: TGTGCCAGCAGCTTAACGTCAGGCCACGAGCAGTACTTC. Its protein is CASSLTSGHEQYF.

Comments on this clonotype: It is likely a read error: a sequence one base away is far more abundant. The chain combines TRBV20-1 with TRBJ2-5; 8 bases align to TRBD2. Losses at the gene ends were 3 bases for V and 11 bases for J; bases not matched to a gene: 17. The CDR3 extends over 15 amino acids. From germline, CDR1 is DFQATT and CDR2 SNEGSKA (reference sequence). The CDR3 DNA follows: TGCAGTGCTAGTTGGGGAGTCGGGGGGGGTAATGAGCAGTACTTC. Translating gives CSASWGVGGGNEQYF.